This T cell receptor beta chain was retrieved from a study of chemoradiotherapy in HPV16-positive cancers. About the research overall: A couple of HPV16-positive patients' cells yielded candidate HPV-specific clones and common motifs. Study-wide findings and caveats: HPV-responsive T-cell expansion during chemoradiotherapy was linked to improved recurrence-free survival in HPV16-positive patients.

About this clone itself: What it recognizes is unknown.

Produced via immunoSEQ multiplex PCR; TCRdb's table is partial and in-frame only. Counted here are 10,000 to 15,000 clones, approximately 77% occurring once; the ten biggest clones make up around 1.3%. Over chemoradiotherapy, repertoires were sampled more than once. This CDR3 is built from 15 residues. Germline-derived CDR1 and CDR2 are SGHDN and FVKESK. The V end lost 6 bases, the J end lost 9 bases, and 18 bases lay between the germline ends. The J gene is TRBJ1-6, the V gene TRBV14; D not certain. The source of this sequence is a human donor with HPV-associated anogenital cancer. This specimen was acquired from a patient who underwent chemoradiotherapy. The CDR3 DNA reads TGTGCCAGCAGTCACCGGACGGTCCCCGTTTCACCCCTCCACTTT. Translation gives CASSHRTVPVSPLHF.